Following are 8 T cell receptor beta chains from one sample sequenced in a study of blood T cell repertoires in COVID-19. Libraries were prepared by immunoSEQ multiplex PCR; TCRdb keeps only in-frame clonotypes and omits some of them. The sample lists some 150,000 clones, more than 80% occurring once. The source material was peripheral blood. Receptors were obtained from a man aged 55 to 70 with acute or convalescent COVID-19.

CDR3: CASSPDRYNQPQHF. CDR3 in DNA: TGTGCCAGCAGCCCCGACAGGTACAATCAGCCCCAGCATTTT. The chain uses TRBV4-2 and TRBJ1-5; TRBD1 might be the D (6 bases). The germline V gene has CDR1 LGHNA and CDR2 YNFKEQ. V lost 4 bases, J lost 3 bases, and 10 bases lay in between. CDR3 length: 14 amino acids.

The J gene is TRBJ2-7, the V gene TRBV10-2; maybe TRBD1 (6 bases). Germline V gene lookup returns CDR1 WSHSY and CDR2 SAAADI. V dropped 8 bases and J dropped 2 bases, with 13 bases sitting between them. The CDR3 contains 13 residues. CDR3 DNA: TGCGCCAGCGCGTTTGGACAGACCTACGAGCAGTACTTC. It encodes CASAFGQTYEQYF.

The chain links TRBV4-2 to TRBJ1-2; no clear D. CDR3 length: 16 residues. V lost 1 base and J 2 bases, leaving 14 bases between the germline ends. Germline-derived CDR1 and CDR2 are LGHNA and YNFKEQ. CDR3 bases: TGTGCCAGCAGCCAAGGTGACAACAAAGTCAACTATGGCTACACCTTC. This codes for CASSQGDNKVNYGYTF.

The chain joins TRBV14 to TRBJ2-2, with 7 bases fitting TRBD2. Germline assignment: CDR1 SGHDN and CDR2 FVKESK. The V and J ends lost 4 bases and 6 bases, in that order; junction bases with no gene match: 11. This CDR3 region has 16 residues. The CDR3 loop is CASSRGRAGTAGELFF. The CDR3 DNA follows: TGTGCCAGCAGCCGGGGGAGGGCAGGGACGGCCGGGGAGCTGTTTTTT.

The rearrangement joins TRBV7-3 to TRBJ1-2, with D tentatively TRBD1 (5 bases). The V end lost 6 bases, the J end lost 7 bases, and 15 bases lay between the germline ends. Germline CDR1 reads SGHTA; CDR2 reads FQGTGA. The CDR3 has 13 residues. This CDR3 is CASSPGGQLGYTF. The DNA of the CDR3 is TGTGCCAGCAGTCCGGGGGGTCAGCTTGGCTACACCTTC. The whole variable domain, filled in from reference TRBV7-3 and TRBJ1-2, reads GAGVSQTPSNKVTEKGKYVELRCDPISGHTALYWYRQSLGQGPEFLIYFQGTGAADDSGLPNDRFFAVRPEGSVSTLKIQRTERGDSAVYLCASSPGGQLGYTFGSGTRLTVV.

This sequence joins TRBV4-1 and TRBJ1-2; 8 bases map to TRBD1. Germline V gene sequence: CDR1 MGHRA, CDR2 YSYEKL. The CDR3 has 14 residues. V lost 4 bases, J lost 8 bases, and 9 bases stayed unmatched. In nucleotides, the CDR3 is TGCGCCAGCAGCCTCAAGGACAGGGCGAGCGGCTACACCTTC. This codes for CASSLKDRASGYTF.

This clone was found once. V and J are TRBV9 and TRBJ2-2; TRBD2 matches 8 bases. The V gene's germline CDR1 is SGDLS and CDR2 YYNGEE. Trimming cost V 4 bases and J 5 bases; bases outside gene matches: 16. This CDR3 contains 18 residues. The CDR3 reads CASSPPGAGGGDTGELFF. CDR3 sequence (DNA): TGTGCCAGCAGCCCACCAGGGGCGGGAGGAGGGGATACCGGGGAGCTGTTTTTT.

The rearrangement links TRBV21-1 to TRBJ2-3; the table's D call TRBD2 went unverified against the DNA. TRBV21-1 is marked as a pseudogene. The CDR3 is made up of 16 amino acids. This chain's CDR3 is CASSKGDCGVSDTQYF. In DNA form, the CDR3 reads TGTGCCAGCAGCAAAGGGGATTGCGGGGTGTCAGATACGCAGTATTTT.